Below, 28 T cell receptor beta chains from the same sample are listed, as sequenced in a study of PD-1 blockade in classical Hodgkin lymphoma. Following autologous stem cell transplantation, relapse occurred in every patient, and exposure to brentuximab vedotin varied. Only in-frame clones appear in the TCRdb table, and some are missing; sequencing was by immunoSEQ multiplex PCR. The table lists about 36,000 clones, around 70% of them singletons. Sequencing used peripheral blood mononuclear cells (PBMCs), obtained before the second cycle of nivolumab. The receptor source for this set is a human donor with classical Hodgkin lymphoma.

The chain carries TRBV10-3 and TRBJ2-3, with TRBD1 matching over 10 bases. There are 15 residues in the CDR3. After removal of 6 bases from V and 2 bases from J, the junction contained 5 bases not matched to a gene. From germline, CDR1 is ENHRY and CDR2 SYGVKD. The CDR3 DNA reads TGTGCCATCAGACCGACAGGGGGCCCCACAGATACGCAGTATTTT. Encoded protein: CAIRPTGGPTDTQYF.

This chain joins TRBV10-3 and TRBJ2-7, with TRBD2 matching over 8 bases. The junction had 7 bases not matched to a gene; V was cut back by 8 bases and J by 1 base. The CDR3 totals 14 residues. Germline loops: CDR1 ENHRY, CDR2 SYGVKD. CDR3 amino acids: CAIQSGRPSYEQYF. DNA for the CDR3: TGTGCCATCCAAAGCGGGAGACCGTCCTACGAGCAGTACTTC.

CDR3 bases: TGTGCCAGCAGTGAACAAGACTATGGCTACACCTTC. It is translated as CASSEQDYGYTF. The gene calls are TRBV25-1 and TRBJ1-2; D remains ambiguous. This CDR3 is built from 12 residues. Germline CDR1 MGHDK, CDR2 SYGVNS. V dropped 2 bases and J dropped 3 bases, with 4 bases sitting between them.

This clone showed up just a few times. This sequence joins TRBV7-9 and TRBJ2-1; 8 nucleotides match TRBD1. The CDR3 contains 15 residues. Germline CDR1 and CDR2: SEHNR and FQNEAQ (reference sequence). V shed 3 bases, J shed 5 bases, and the junction held 6 bases outside the gene matches. The CDR3 coding sequence is TGTGCCAGCAGCTTCTCAGGGGGCTGGGACAATGAGCAGTTCTTC. Amino acids: CASSFSGGWDNEQFF. Complete variable domain (other parts from reference TRBV7-9 and TRBJ2-1): DTGVSQNPRHKITKRGQNVTFRCDPISEHNRLYWYRQTLGQGPEFLTYFQNEAQLEKSRLLSDRFSAERPKGSFSTLEIQRTEQGDSAMYLCASSFSGGWDNEQFFGPGTRLTVL.

Of note for this clone: Other DNA sequences in this specimen translate into the identical CDR3. DNA of the CDR3: TGTGCCAGCAGCTTTAGCGGGAGTAGTTACGAGCAGTACTTC. This codes for CASSFSGSSYEQYF. V usage is TRBV5-5 and J usage is TRBJ2-7, with 9 bases fitting TRBD2. V lost 2 bases and J lost 4; bases outside the gene matches: 4. This CDR3 contains 14 residues. Germline loops: CDR1 SGHKS, CDR2 YYEKEE (reference sequence).

The chain employs TRBV10-3 and TRBJ1-2, with D possibly TRBD1 on 6 matching bases. In germline, CDR1 is ENHRY, CDR2 SYGVKD. Trimming cost V 4 bases and J 8 bases, with 20 bases left between them. CDR3 length equals 15 residues. CDR3 sequence (DNA): TGTGCCATCAGTGGAATAAAGGGGGTGCGTTCCGGCTACACCTTC. Its protein is CAISGIKGVRSGYTF.

This clone came up once. This chain connects TRBV2 to TRBJ1-1; D call uncertain. There are 12 residues in the CDR3. CDR1 and CDR2 (germline): SNHLY, FYNNEI. Between the trimmed V and J ends, which lost 10 bases and 1 base, there was a span of 10 bases. CDR3 region: CATSWGNTEAFF. CDR3 sequence (DNA): TGTGCCACCTCTTGGGGGAACACTGAAGCTTTCTTT.

This sequence joins TRBV5-1 and TRBJ1-2, with TRBD1 as a possible D gene (5 bases). Germline CDR1 is SGHRS and CDR2 is YFSETQ. Trimming removed 0 bases at V and 3 bases at J, with 18 bases between. The CDR3 extends over 17 amino acids. For the CDR3, the DNA is TGCGCCAGCAGCTTGGATTCAGGGTACGGAGACCACTATGGCTACACCTTC. Residues: CASSLDSGYGDHYGYTF.

CDR3 amino acids: CASRLAGGPGYEQYF. The CDR3 nucleotides read TGTGCCAGCAGATTAGCGGGAGGGCCGGGTTACGAGCAGTACTTC. The gene calls are TRBV2 and TRBJ2-7; TRBD2 agrees at 11 bases. Germline V CDR1 and CDR2: SNHLY, FYNNEI. V shed 6 bases, J shed 4 bases, and the junction held 8 bases outside the gene matches. The CDR3 consists of 15 residues.

The CDR3 protein is CASSPSGHLNSPLHF. The CDR3 DNA reads as TGTGCCAGCAGCCCATCGGGACATCTTAATTCACCCCTCCACTTT. This sequence joins TRBV11-2 and TRBJ1-6; weak D call: TRBD1 (6 bases). This CDR3 spans 15 amino acids. V was pared by 5 bases and J by 6 bases, with 14 bases between. Germline lookup yields CDR1 SGHAT and CDR2 FQNNGV.

The chain recombines TRBV11-3 with TRBJ2-7; 10 nucleotides line up with TRBD1. Losses at the gene ends were 5 bases for V and 6 bases for J; bases not matched to a gene: 4. This CDR3 contains 13 residues. Germline CDR1 SGHNT, CDR2 YENEEA. The CDR3 DNA is TGTGCCAGCAGCCCCGGGACAGGGGTCGAGCAGTACTTC. Amino acid sequence: CASSPGTGVEQYF.

V gene TRBV30 combines with J gene TRBJ2-3, with TRBD2 matching over 10 bases. This CDR3 is built from 14 residues. V lost 5 bases to trimming and J lost 5 bases; unmatched junction nucleotides: 7. Germline CDR1 and CDR2: GTSNPN and SVGIG (reference sequence). The CDR3, as DNA: TGTGCCTGGGTGGAGCGGGGGGGCCTAGATACGCAGTATTTT. Translating gives CAWVERGGLDTQYF.

V usage is TRBV6-5 and J usage is TRBJ2-1; tentatively, D is TRBD2 (6 bases). Germline V gene data show CDR1 as MNHEY and CDR2 as SVGAGI. The CDR3 has 13 amino acids. Deletions cut 4 bases from V and 9 bases from J, with 13 bases between. The CDR3 DNA reads TGTGCCAGCAGTTGGGAGGACTTCGGTGAGCAGTTCTTC. Residues: CASSWEDFGEQFF.

This chain connects TRBV10-1 to TRBJ2-1; no clear D gene. V was pared by 6 bases and J by 0 bases, with 12 bases between. The CDR3 is 15 residues long. Germline V CDR1 and CDR2: WNHNN, SYGVQD (reference sequence). CDR3 nucleotide sequence: TGCGCCAGCAGAAGTCACTACCGCTCCTACAATGAGCAGTTCTTC. It encodes CASRSHYRSYNEQFF.

The sample holds a few counts of this clone. The CDR3 is CASSPQGTGGVGEQYF. Written as DNA, the CDR3 is TGTGCCAGCTCACCACAAGGGACAGGGGGCGTCGGGGAGCAGTACTTC. The genes are TRBV18 and TRBJ2-7; 12 nucleotides agree with TRBD1. J was trimmed by 7 bases and V by 1 base; bases with no gene match: 8. This CDR3 has 16 amino acids. Germline V gene lookup returns CDR1 KGHSH and CDR2 LQKENI.

This chain joins TRBV28 and TRBJ1-1; possible D gene TRBD1, 5 bases. V lost 1 base, J lost 3 bases, and 12 bases lay in between. Per the germline V gene, CDR1 is MDHEN and CDR2 is SYDVKM. The CDR3 has 15 amino acids. The CDR3 nucleotides are TGTGCCAGCAGTTTATCCTGGGGCTGGGACACTGAAGCTTTCTTT. This codes for CASSLSWGWDTEAFF. Full variable domain (outside the CDR3, taken from reference TRBV28 and TRBJ1-1): DVKVTQSSRYLVKRTGEKVFLECVQDMDHENMFWYRQDPGLGLRLIYFSYDVKMKEKGDIPEGYSVSREKKERFSLILESASTNQTSMYLCASSLSWGWDTEAFFGQGTRLTVV.

This chain connects TRBV19 to TRBJ1-1; perhaps TRBD1 as D (5 bases). The germline gives CDR1 LNHDA, CDR2 SQIVND (reference sequence). The V and J ends lost 5 bases and 1 base respectively, with 11 bases between them. The length of the CDR3 is 14 residues. This CDR3 is CASSVGGGNTEAFF. The CDR3 DNA follows: TGTGCCAGTAGTGTGGGGGGTGGGAACACTGAAGCTTTCTTT.

The chain combines TRBV6-5 with TRBJ1-2; weak D call: TRBD1 (5 bases). Germline V gene lookup returns CDR1 MNHEY and CDR2 SVGAGI. V was cut by 5 bases and J by 5 bases, with 12 bases left in between. This CDR3 has 13 residues. CDR3 loop: CASSPRVRYGYTF. In DNA form, the CDR3 reads TGTGCCAGCAGTCCCAGGGTTAGGTATGGCTACACCTTC.

The chain uses TRBV5-1 and TRBJ1-2, with D possibly matching TRBD1 (6 bases). The germline CDR1 and CDR2 sequences are SGHRS and YFSETQ. CDR3 length: 15 residues. Trimming took off 4 bases at V and 4 bases at J, with 17 bases between the two ends. CDR3 DNA sequence: TGCGCCAGCAGCCCACGGACAGACGGACCCTATGGCTACACCTTC. It encodes CASSPRTDGPYGYTF.

The chain employs TRBV7-2 and TRBJ1-2; D is perhaps TRBD1 (6 bases). V shed 2 bases and J shed 6 bases, with 13 bases lying between them. Germline loops: CDR1 SGHTA, CDR2 FQGNSA. The CDR3 has 14 residues. The CDR3 nucleotides are TGTGCCAGCAGCTTATCCCGGGGGCAAGATGGCTACACCTTC. Protein sequence: CASSLSRGQDGYTF.

This clone has only one observation. V usage is TRBV29-1 and J usage is TRBJ2-3; D not certain. The CDR3 runs to 14 residues. V was shortened by 6 bases and J by 0 bases, with 13 bases between the two germline ends. Germline loops: CDR1 SQVTM, CDR2 ANQGSEA. The CDR3 here is CSVGHGWSTDTQYF. DNA of the CDR3: TGCAGCGTAGGCCACGGTTGGAGCACAGATACGCAGTATTTT.

A few counts support this clone. CDR3 amino acids: CASSPDSNYGYTF. CDR3 DNA: TGCGCCAGCAGCCCAGACAGCAACTATGGCTACACCTTC. The V and J genes are TRBV5-1 and TRBJ1-2; maybe TRBD1 (5 bases). Trimming stripped 4 bases from V and 2 bases from J, with 9 bases between. The CDR3 totals 13 residues. Germline CDR1 reads SGHRS; CDR2 reads YFSETQ.

This clone has only one observation. This rearrangement joins TRBV5-4 to TRBJ2-1; D not certain. V was cut by 3 bases and J by 6 bases, with 10 bases left in between. The germline gives CDR1 SGHNT, CDR2 YYREEE (reference sequence). This CDR3 is 13 amino acids long. The CDR3 nucleotides read TGTGCCAGCAGCTCCAACTTCCGCAATGAGCAGTTCTTC. Protein: CASSSNFRNEQFF.

The rearrangement links TRBV6-5 to TRBJ2-7; D is unresolved. Trimming shortened V by 0 bases and J by 2 bases, and 14 bases separated the two germline ends. Germline V lookup: CDR1 MNHEY, CDR2 SVGAGI. The CDR3 sequence is 16 residues long. The CDR3 DNA is TGTGCCAGCAGTTACTCCCCGGGCCCTAGACCCTACGAGCAGTACTTC. Translated: CASSYSPGPRPYEQYF.

This clone has only a few counts. This specimen includes other DNA sequences encoding the same CDR3. This chain connects TRBV19 to TRBJ1-5; tentatively, D is TRBD1 (6 bases). From germline, CDR1 is LNHDA and CDR2 SQIVND (reference sequence). The CDR3 is 15 amino acids. V was shortened by 2 bases and J by 3 bases, with 11 bases between the two germline ends. CDR3 amino acids: CASSITGGVNQPQHF. As DNA, the CDR3 is TGTGCCAGTAGTATAACCGGGGGCGTCAATCAGCCCCAGCATTTT. The full variable domain, in which reference TRBV19 and TRBJ1-5 provide the parts outside the CDR3, is DGGITQSPKYLFRKEGQNVTLSCEQNLNHDAMYWYRQDPGQGLRLIYYSQIVNDFQKGDIAEGYSVSREKKESFPLTVTSAQKNPTAFYLCASSITGGVNQPQHFGDGTRLSIL.

V and J are TRBV4-2 and TRBJ1-4; no firm D call. This CDR3 has 13 amino acids. The germline V and J ends were trimmed by 5 bases and 8 bases, with 12 bases remaining between them. Germline V gene lookup returns CDR1 LGHNA and CDR2 YNFKEQ. The CDR3: CASSLARGEKLFF. The DNA of the CDR3 is TGTGCCAGCAGCTTGGCCCGGGGAGAAAAACTGTTTTTT.

A note on this clone: The germline gene is not matched at one end of the junction; a read error may be the cause. The same CDR3 also results from other DNA sequences found in this sample. This rearrangement joins TRBV27 to TRBJ2-7; tentatively, D is TRBD2 (5 bases). Germline loops: CDR1 MNHEY, CDR2 SMNVEV (reference sequence). The CDR3 has 15 residues. The CDR3 bases are TGTGCCAGCAGTCTCTCAACTAGTTCACGCTACGAACAGTACTTC. Translated: CASSLSTSSRYEQYF.

The genes are TRBV5-1 and TRBJ1-2; D is uncertain. Germline CDR1 SGHRS, CDR2 YFSETQ. V dropped 0 bases and J dropped 4 bases, with 4 bases sitting between them. The CDR3 sequence is 12 residues long. The CDR3 here is CASSLDAYGYTF. The DNA of the CDR3 is TGCGCCAGCAGCTTGGATGCCTATGGCTACACCTTC.